A few counts support the clone carrying this T cell receptor (beta chain). This sample was included in a study of human T cells and chemical hapten exposure. Time point described: patch test 1, 2 weeks after DPC sensitization. Treatment defined: therapeutic diphenylcyclopropenone sensitization with weekly scalp DPC. The CDR3 loop spans 16 amino acids. Per the germline V gene, CDR1 is MGHRA and CDR2 is YSYEKL. J gave up 3 bases and V 0 bases, and 3 bases lay outside the gene matches. Using its own MiXCR run on the RACE reads, TCRdb lists one record per CDR3 protein. The repertoire holds 150,000 to 200,000 distinct CDR3 sequences, with about 20% as singletons.

Sequences were derived from whole blood, sampled in connection with sensitization to the hapten diphenylcyclopropenone (DPC). The chain has TRBV4-1 and TRBJ1-1; 11 bases are shared with TRBD1. The source is a woman aged 45 to 65 with alopecia areata. Some clones in this sample may be carry-over from other donors' samples. In DNA, the CDR3 is TGCGCCAGCAGCCAAGAACGGACAGGGGGCCACACTGAAGCTTTCTTT. Residues: CASSQERTGGHTEAFF.